A selection of T cell receptor beta chains follows, all from one sample in a study of shared clonotypes between healthy human individuals. The repertoire was sequenced with immunoSEQ multiplex PCR; TCRdb's copy has only in-frame clones and lacks some. The top ten hold 0.95% to 1.5% of the sample, which has over a million clones, about 96% seen once. Sample: naive CD4+ T cells sorted from blood. The receptors stem from a man younger than 45 in good health. The CDR3 runs from the conserved cysteine through the conserved F or W. A D gene is named only where the DNA matches it firmly. Size tells how often a clone was seen (once, few, many) or the class of an expanded clone, and some rows leave it out.

cdr3_nt	cdr3_aa	d_call	v_call	clone_size	j_call
TGTGCCAGCAGCCTACAGGGAGGAGATACGCAGTATTTT	CASSLQGGDTQYF	-	TRBV5-5	-	TRBJ2-3
TGTGCCAGCAGCTCCGACAGGGGGCTCGGGGAGCTGTTTTTT	CASSSDRGLGELFF	TRBD1	TRBV7-3	once	TRBJ2-2
TGCGCCAGCAGTCACCCCTCCTACGAGCAGTACTTC	CASSHPSYEQYF	-	TRBV4-1	-	TRBJ2-7
TGCGCCAGCAGTGGGACAGGGAACCATGAGCAGTTCTTC	CASSGTGNHEQFF	TRBD1	TRBV10-2	-	TRBJ2-1
TGTGCCAGCAGTTTCCCCGACAGGGGGCAGTGGCCCCAGCATTTT	CASSFPDRGQWPQHF	TRBD1	TRBV28	-	TRBJ1-5
TGTGCCACCAGCAGCGGGGGGACTTACCAAGAGACCCAGTACTTC	CATSSGGTYQETQYF	TRBD2	TRBV15	-	TRBJ2-5
TGTGCCAGCAGCCCTTCAGGCATGGGCGGGGAGCTGTTTTTT	CASSPSGMGGELFF	-	TRBV7-9	-	TRBJ2-2
TGTGCCAGCAGCTTAGCGTTGGGACGGCGCGCGAGTTCACCCCTCCACTTT	CASSLALGRRASSPLHF	-	TRBV7-9	-	TRBJ1-6
TGTGCCAGTACCTCCGGGACAGGGTTGAGAACAGATACGCAGTATTTT	CASTSGTGLRTDTQYF	TRBD1	TRBV19	-	TRBJ2-3
TGCAGCGTTGGTGGGGGGAAAAACACCATATATTTT	CSVGGGKNTIYF	-	TRBV29-1	-	TRBJ1-3
TGTGCCAGCCGGAGCGGCGGCGGGGCCAACGTCCTGACTTTC	CASRSGGGANVLTF	-	TRBV28	-	TRBJ2-6
TGTGCCAGCAGCTTATTTACGGGGGGACAGGGGGCCCGGGACATTCAGTACTTC	CASSLFTGGQGARDIQYF	TRBD1	TRBV11-1	-	TRBJ2-4
TGTGCCAGCAGCGTAGCGGGCAGGGACAATGAGCAGTTCTTC	CASSVAGRDNEQFF	TRBD2	TRBV11-3	-	TRBJ2-1
TGTGCTAGTGGTTTGAGATTGGGAGAGACCCAGTACTTC	CASGLRLGETQYF	-	TRBV12-5	-	TRBJ2-5
TGTGCCAGCAGTTTATCGCAGGCGGGGCGCAGCATCTTC	CASSLSQAGRSIF	-	TRBV27	-	TRBJ2-1
TGTGCCAGCAGCCTCGGGGGGGGTTTCGGAGAGACCCAGTACTTC	CASSLGGGFGETQYF	TRBD2	TRBV11-3	once	TRBJ2-5
TGTGCCAGCAGCTTAACGGGAGGGCGCGGCGAGCAGTACTTC	CASSLTGGRGEQYF	TRBD2	TRBV7-3	-	TRBJ2-7
TGCGCCAGCAGCCATCGGGACAGGGAGCGGGAGCTGTTTTTT	CASSHRDRERELFF	TRBD1	TRBV4-3	-	TRBJ2-2
TGTGCCAGCAGTGAAAATTGGGACAGGGGTTTCTACGAGCAGTACTTC	CASSENWDRGFYEQYF	TRBD1	TRBV2	-	TRBJ2-7
TGCGCCAGCAGCCAAGGGATCTCTGGCGGGGAGGACGAGCAGTACTTC	CASSQGISGGEDEQYF	-	TRBV4-3	-	TRBJ2-7
TGCAGCGTTTCCCAGGGCCCCACAGATACGCAGTATTTT	CSVSQGPTDTQYF	-	TRBV29-1	-	TRBJ2-3
TGTGCCAGCAGCGCCCAGGGTGGGGAAGGAACGCAGTATTTT	CASSAQGGEGTQYF	-	TRBV9	-	TRBJ2-3
TGTGCCAGCAGAGCGACAGATAATGAAAAACTGTTTTTT	CASRATDNEKLFF	-	TRBV9	-	TRBJ1-4
TGTGCCTGGAGTACCGACCCCCAGCGGGCCTACGAGCAGTACTTC	CAWSTDPQRAYEQYF	-	TRBV30	-	TRBJ2-7
TGTGCCATCGTTGGGCAGGAGCAGTACTTC	CAIVGQEQYF	-	TRBV7-9	-	TRBJ2-7
TGTGCCAGCAGTTGGCGGGAGAGTTACGAGCAGTACTTC	CASSWRESYEQYF	TRBD2	TRBV28	-	TRBJ2-7
TGTGCCAGCAGCCCCCGGACTAGCGAAAAGTACGAGCAGTACTTC	CASSPRTSEKYEQYF	TRBD2	TRBV13	-	TRBJ2-7
TGCGCCAGCAGCGAGAGGGTGGGGGACACTGAAGCTTTCTTT	CASSERVGDTEAFF	-	TRBV5-1	-	TRBJ1-1
TGTGCCAGCAGCTTATTTAGGAACTATGGCTACACCTTC	CASSLFRNYGYTF	-	TRBV7-9	-	TRBJ1-2
TGTGCCAGCAGCCCGGGACTCGAGCTGGGTACGCAGTATTTT	CASSPGLELGTQYF	-	TRBV5-8	-	TRBJ2-3
TGTGCCAGCAGTTACTCAGGAGTAGATACGCAGTATTTT	CASSYSGVDTQYF	-	TRBV6-5	-	TRBJ2-3
TGTGCCAGCAGCCAAGCGGGAGTCTACGAGCAGTACTTC	CASSQAGVYEQYF	-	TRBV14	-	TRBJ2-7
TGTGCCAGCAGCTTTTCGCGCAGGGACCAAGAGACCCAGTACTTC	CASSFSRRDQETQYF	-	TRBV11-2	-	TRBJ2-5
TGTGCCAGCAGCCACATGGCTAGGCAGACCGTCTCCTACGAGCAGTACTTC	CASSHMARQTVSYEQYF	-	TRBV14	-	TRBJ2-7
TGCGCCAGCAGCCCGGGACAGGGGGGGTCCGGGGAGCTGTTTTTT	CASSPGQGGSGELFF	TRBD1	TRBV4-3	-	TRBJ2-2
TGCGCCAGCAGCTTGGTAGCGGGAGCCCTACCCTCAAGGCAGTTCTTC	CASSLVAGALPSRQFF	TRBD2	TRBV5-1	-	TRBJ2-1
TGCGCCAGCAGCCAAGGAAGGACGGTCTACGAGCAGTACTTC	CASSQGRTVYEQYF	-	TRBV4-1	-	TRBJ2-7
TGTGCCACCCAGATCGCTCGTACCTACGAGCAGTACTTC	CATQIARTYEQYF	-	TRBV2	-	TRBJ2-7
TGTGCCAGCAGCGCCTGGGTCGGAGGTAACAATGAGCAGTTCTTC	CASSAWVGGNNEQFF	-	TRBV9	-	TRBJ2-1
TGTGCCAGCAGCGCCTATCGGGCAGGGAACACTGAAGCTTTCTTT	CASSAYRAGNTEAFF	-	TRBV27	-	TRBJ1-1
TGTGCCAGCAGCACCCAGGGAATTAATGGCTACACCTTC	CASSTQGINGYTF	-	TRBV5-4	few	TRBJ1-2
TGTGCCAGCACCCGTCGGTCGACGGGAGTATCACCAGATACGCAGTATTTT	CASTRRSTGVSPDTQYF	-	TRBV7-2	-	TRBJ2-3
TGTGCCAGTAGCACAAAGACAGGGGGCACTGAAGCTTTCTTT	CASSTKTGGTEAFF	TRBD1	TRBV19	-	TRBJ1-1
TGCGCCAGCAGCAGTACAACGACAGGGCCCGGGGAGCTGTTTTTT	CASSSTTTGPGELFF	TRBD1	TRBV5-1	-	TRBJ2-2
TGTGCCAGCAGCTTACCCCCCCCCGCATATGGCTACACCTTC	CASSLPPPAYGYTF	-	TRBV7-2	-	TRBJ1-2
TGTGCCAGCAGCCCCGGGACTACTAACAATGAGCAGTTCTTC	CASSPGTTNNEQFF	TRBD2	TRBV11-2	-	TRBJ2-1
TGTGCCAGCAGTCCGCCGGGGGGCGGGGGTCAGCCCCAGCATTTT	CASSPPGGGGQPQHF	-	TRBV28	-	TRBJ1-5
TGCGCCAGCAGCTTGGCCCTCGGGGGAGGGGGAAATGAGCAGTTCTTC	CASSLALGGGGNEQFF	-	TRBV5-1	-	TRBJ2-1
TGTGCCAGCAGCTTGGACGGACAGGGAAAGACCCAGTACTTC	CASSLDGQGKTQYF	TRBD1	TRBV5-4	-	TRBJ2-5
TGCGCCAGCAGCCCCTTCCCCCTTAGCGGATACGAGCAGTACTTC	CASSPFPLSGYEQYF	-	TRBV4-1	-	TRBJ2-7
TGTGCCAGCAGGATAAGGGCCATAACGGTTTATGGCTACACCTTC	CASRIRAITVYGYTF	-	TRBV6-5	-	TRBJ1-2
TGTGCCAGCGGATATACGGGAATGAACACTGAAGCTTTCTTT	CASGYTGMNTEAFF	-	TRBV7-9	-	TRBJ1-1